A selection of T cell receptor beta chains follows, all from one sample in a study of cytomegalovirus exposure and HLA in healthy donors. Here immunoSEQ multiplex PCR was the method, and the copy in TCRdb shows in-frame clones only, minus some. The table lists over 200,000 clones, 70% of them singletons. Sequencing was carried out using PBMCs. The source is a man aged 35-49 years in good health and CMV-seropositive. CDR3s include the opening cysteine and the closing phenylalanine or tryptophan. The order of the fields is V gene, D gene, clone size, J gene, CDR3 DNA, CDR3 protein. A D gene is named only where the DNA matches it firmly. Clone sizes are given selectively: once, few, many, or a class where the clone is expanded.

TRBV13	TRBD1	-	TRBJ2-5	TGTGCCAGCAGCCCTGAACAGGGGGCGCGGGAGACCCAGTACTTC	CASSPEQGARETQYF
TRBV18	TRBD1	-	TRBJ2-7	TGTGCCAGCTCATCTGACAGGGGAGAGTTTTACGAGCAGTACTTC	CASSSDRGEFYEQYF
TRBV7-6	TRBD1	-	TRBJ1-1	TGTGCCAGCAGCACCCACAGGGGGGGGAGCACTGAAGCTTTCTTT	CASSTHRGGSTEAFF
TRBV9	-	-	TRBJ1-5	TGTGCCAGCAGCGTAGGACAGTACAATCAGCCCCAGCATTTT	CASSVGQYNQPQHF
TRBV28	-	few	TRBJ1-2	TGTGCCAGCAGTTTCCGGCAGGCCTATGGCTACACCTTC	CASSFRQAYGYTF
TRBV20-1	TRBD1	-	TRBJ2-7	TGCAGTGCCCTTGACAGGGTCGGTCAGTACTTC	CSALDRVGQYF
TRBV7-2	-	-	TRBJ2-1	TGTGCCAGCAGCTTAAGGTATACAGGCTACAATGAGCAGTTCTTC	CASSLRYTGYNEQFF
TRBV4-1	TRBD1	few	TRBJ1-4	TGCGCCAGCAGCCAAATCCGGGACAGGGATCGCAATGAAAAACTGTTTTTT	CASSQIRDRDRNEKLFF
TRBV2	TRBD1	-	TRBJ2-2	TGTGCCAGCAGTAATCTTGGACAGGGAGTCGGGGAGCTGTTTTTT	CASSNLGQGVGELFF
TRBV5-6	-	few	TRBJ1-4	TGTGCCAGCAGCTTTCAGACTAATGAAAAACTGTTTTTT	CASSFQTNEKLFF
TRBV15	-	-	TRBJ2-3	TGTGCCACCAGCAGAGATACAACAGATACGCAGTATTTT	CATSRDTTDTQYF
TRBV27	TRBD1	-	TRBJ1-6	TGTGCCAGCAGTTCCCGTGGGACAGGGTTAAAGAATTCACCCCTCCACTTT	CASSSRGTGLKNSPLHF
TRBV6-5	TRBD2	-	TRBJ2-1	TGTGCCAGCAGTTACTCAGGACTAGCGGGGGGGTTGGATCAGTTCTTC	CASSYSGLAGGLDQFF
TRBV7-9	-	-	TRBJ1-1	TGTGCCAGCAGCTTCCTAGGGACTGAGGAAGCTTTCTTT	CASSFLGTEEAFF
TRBV4-1	TRBD2	-	TRBJ2-7	TGCGCCAGCAGCCTTAAAGCGGGGGGTCCTTACGAGCAGTACTTC	CASSLKAGGPYEQYF
TRBV19	-	few	TRBJ2-2	TGTGCCAGTAGTGACCGGGTTCTGAACACCGGGGAGCTGTTTTTT	CASSDRVLNTGELFF
TRBV11-2	-	-	TRBJ1-2	TGTGCCAGCAGCTTATCACCCGGGGAGGGGCAATATGGCTACACCTTC	CASSLSPGEGQYGYTF
TRBV5-1	-	-	TRBJ1-2	TGCGCCAGCGGGGGGGATCTTGGCTATGGCTACACCTTC	CASGGDLGYGYTF
TRBV7-3	TRBD2	-	TRBJ2-3	TGTGCCAGCAGCTTGACTAGCGGGGGAGGCACAGATACGCAGTATTTT	CASSLTSGGGTDTQYF
TRBV7-2	TRBD2	-	TRBJ2-5	TGTGCCAGCAGCTCCCACGGGGCGGGGGTTTACCAAGAGACCCAGTACTTC	CASSSHGAGVYQETQYF
TRBV19	-	few	TRBJ2-7	TGTGCCAGTAGTAGCCGGACAGACCCCTACGAGCAGTACTTC	CASSSRTDPYEQYF
TRBV29-1	TRBD2	-	TRBJ2-1	TGCAGCGTTCTTGTAGCGGGGTACAATGAGCAGTTCTTC	CSVLVAGYNEQFF
TRBV6-5	-	-	TRBJ2-2	TGTGCCAGCAGTGGGAGGACCGGGGAGCTGTTTTTT	CASSGRTGELFF
TRBV5-4	TRBD1	-	TRBJ1-2	TGTGCCAGCAGCCCCTACGGAGGGACAGGGAACTATGGCTACACCTTC	CASSPYGGTGNYGYTF
TRBV28	-	-	TRBJ1-5	TGTGCCAGCAGGCAAGGGGGGGATTATAGCAATCAGCCCCAGCATTTT	CASRQGGDYSNQPQHF
TRBV4-1	TRBD1	-	TRBJ2-2	TGCGCCAGCAGCCAAGGGACAGGGCGTCGGAACGGGGAGCTGTTTTTT	CASSQGTGRRNGELFF
TRBV19	-	-	TRBJ1-2	TGTGCCAGTAGTCTACAGGGTCTCTATGGCTACACCTTC	CASSLQGLYGYTF
TRBV13	TRBD1	-	TRBJ1-5	TGTGCCAGCAGCTTCAGGGACAGGGGCAATCAGCCCCAGCATTTT	CASSFRDRGNQPQHF
TRBV2	TRBD2	-	TRBJ2-3	TGTGCCACCCAGGGGGCGGGACTAGCGGTGAGCACAGATACGCAGTATTTT	CATQGAGLAVSTDTQYF
TRBV19	TRBD2	few	TRBJ2-3	TGTGCCAGTAGTATTCGCGGGGGGGGTGCGGCAGATACGCAGTATTTT	CASSIRGGGAADTQYF
TRBV7-9	-	-	TRBJ2-7	TGTGCCAGCAGCTTAGTTTCTATACTCACTCCCGAGCAGTACTTC	CASSLVSILTPEQYF